These T cell receptor beta chains were read from a single sample in a study of siplizumab effects on memory and regulatory T cells. The method was immunoSEQ multiplex PCR; TCRdb's version includes in-frame clones alone and lacks a portion of them. The repertoire holds about 91,000 clones, with approximately 97% as singletons. Sequenced sample: naive CD4+ T cells sorted from blood. The receptors come from a human donor in good health. Each CDR3 is given with its conserved first and last residue. Each record gives: V gene, J gene, CDR3 protein.

>TRBV7-3|TRBJ2-3
CASSQYGLSLGDTQYF
>TRBV29-1|TRBJ2-7
CSVEGQGTWDEQYF
>TRBV5-4|TRBJ1-1
CASSFPGATEAFF
>TRBV27|TRBJ1-5
CASSPRPEQPQHF
>TRBV29-1|TRBJ1-2
CSVADRERAGYTF
>TRBV5-4|TRBJ1-4
CASSLGPTTNEKLFF
>TRBV7-8|TRBJ2-3
CASRWDISTDTQYF
>TRBV5-1|TRBJ2-2
CASSLDQEAGELFF
>TRBV7-2|TRBJ2-7
CASSLWVDRTYEQYF
>TRBV19|TRBJ2-3
CASSIGAGSTDTQYF
>TRBV15|TRBJ2-7
CATSRPSAGFYEQYF
>TRBV5-1|TRBJ2-7
CASSLEFGQGTYEQYF
>TRBV5-4|TRBJ2-7
CASSPGTGGNYEQYF
>TRBV11-1|TRBJ1-1
CASSLRGQGAFF
>TRBV27|TRBJ1-5
CASSSEGYSNQPQHF
>TRBV5-4|TRBJ2-7
CASSLKVSSYEQYF
>TRBV20-1|TRBJ1-3
CSARRTEFIYF
>TRBV5-5|TRBJ1-4
CASSLQGQKLFF
>TRBV4-3|TRBJ1-4
CASSQDYRPSTNEKLFF
>TRBV7-2|TRBJ1-1
CASSLSGPVPTEAFF
>TRBV5-1|TRBJ2-3
CASSLGASGLTDTQYF
>TRBV7-3|TRBJ1-1
CASSQQGLFWNEAFF
>TRBV18|TRBJ1-2
CASSPAENYGYTF
>TRBV9|TRBJ2-1
CASSVGLAGVYNEQFF
>TRBV2|TRBJ2-7
CASSARTGGPYEQYF
>TRBV5-6|TRBJ1-5
CASSLLGDSGQPQHF
>TRBV9|TRBJ2-5
CASSGLAGLGETQYF
>TRBV5-4|TRBJ2-2
CASSSKTEGGTGELFF
>TRBV19|TRBJ2-7
CASSIEGGSYEQYF
>TRBV28|TRBJ1-1
CASSPQGTRMTEAFF
>TRBV27|TRBJ1-1
CASSSGFNTEAFF
>TRBV6-1|TRBJ2-3
CASSDPGTVGQYF
>TRBV7-3|TRBJ2-6
CASSLDRDGANVLTF
>TRBV11-1|TRBJ1-2
CASSLEQSYGYTF
>TRBV4-1|TRBJ1-4
CASNRQFNEKLFF
>TRBV27|TRBJ2-7
CASTNPSGSSYEQYF
>TRBV7-9|TRBJ2-3
CASSLAPTSGGTADTQYF
>TRBV4-1|TRBJ2-5
CASRGRETQYF
>TRBV9|TRBJ2-1
CASSVTWNEQFF
>TRBV7-6|TRBJ2-5
CASSFRERETQYF
>TRBV6-5|TRBJ2-7
CASSYGQKATYEQYF
>TRBV4-2|TRBJ1-2
CASSQVGSNFYGYTF
>TRBV6-1|TRBJ2-3
CASRSASTDTQYF
>TRBV4-3|-
CASSQERGRGGPSLGEQYF
>TRBV9|TRBJ1-3
CASSALGQNSGNTIYF
>TRBV7-8|TRBJ2-7
CASSLAPGPYEQYF
>TRBV7-2|TRBJ2-7
CASSSSGKSSYEQYF
>TRBV28|TRBJ1-1
CASKRGPNTEAFF
>TRBV7-6|TRBJ1-5
CASSPEGGQPQHF
>TRBV6-5|TRBJ2-1
CASSRTGTAAQFF
>TRBV9|TRBJ2-2
CASSVELPGELFF
>TRBV28|TRBJ1-5
CASKNRGASQPQHF
>TRBV5-1|TRBJ1-6
CASSLVAGRTNSPLHF